Detailed here is one TCR beta chain. Per the original data handling: Cell counts per sample came from amplifying reference gene primers. Here immunoSEQ multiplex PCR was the method, and the copy in TCRdb shows in-frame clones only, minus some. D and trimming were read from the DNA, whereas the V and J calls and clone size are those reported in that table. This table has 150,000 to 200,000 clones, approximately 82% appearing once. These data belong to a study of blood T cell repertoires in COVID-19. On the study more broadly: COVID-19 samples from acute and convalescent phases originated in the United States, Italy and Spain. Nucleic acid was either cDNA or gDNA, and it came from T cells, B-cell-depleted T cells, or PBMCs.

The sample was peripheral blood. The receptor comes from a woman aged 80 or over with acute or convalescent COVID-19.

The CDR3, as DNA: TGTGCCAGCTCATCATCAGGGGGCGCGGGCACCGGGGAGCTGTTTTTT. Its protein product is CASSSSGGAGTGELFF. V gene TRBV18 combines with J gene TRBJ2-2; TRBD1 matches at 8 bases. The CDR3 is 16 residues long. CDR1 and CDR2 (germline): KGHSH, LQKENI. V trimming: 5 bases; J trimming: 4 bases; junction bases outside the gene matches: 9. The full variable domain, in which reference TRBV18 and TRBJ2-2 provide the parts outside the CDR3, is NAGVMQNPRHLVRRRGQEARLRCSPMKGHSHVYWYRQLPEEGLKFMVYLQKENIIDESGMPKERFSAEFPKEGPSILRIQQVVRGDSAAYFCASSSSGGAGTGELFFGEGSRLTVL.